This T cell receptor beta chain was captured in a study of blood T cell repertoires in COVID-19. Overall study: PBMCs, B-cell-depleted T cells, or T cells were the source of the cDNA or gDNA that made up the material.

The CDR3 is 14 amino acids. Germline loops: CDR1 LNHDA, CDR2 SQIVND (reference sequence). Between the trimmed V and J ends, which lost 5 bases and 0 bases, there was a span of 8 bases. Methods used by the authors: Amplification of reference gene primers provided the estimated nucleated cell counts. Produced via immunoSEQ multiplex PCR; TCRdb's table is partial and in-frame only. V and J calls plus clone size are reproduced from that table; the DNA served to infer D and trimming. This sample has roughly 96,000 clones, with around 76% found just once. The sample taken for sequencing was peripheral blood. This TCR came from a man of 80 years or more with acute or convalescent COVID-19. The chain joins TRBV19 to TRBJ1-5; no clear D gene. The CDR3 bases are TGTGCCAGTAGTCCCAATCCTAGCAATCAGCCCCAGCATTTT. It translates to CASSPNPSNQPQHF.